Listed below are T cell receptor beta chains from one sample, sequenced in a study of T-cell reconstitution after alpha-beta-depleted transplantation in children. MiXCR was run by TCRdb on the PCR reads, yielding one entry per CDR3 protein. This table holds hundreds of thousands of distinct CDR3 sequences, around 17% found once. This sample comprised PBMCs, mostly from graft donor cells, obtained 360 days after TCRalphabeta/CD19-depleted stem cell transplant. The receptors shown here come from a male patient younger than 18 who had a stem cell transplant for acute lymphoblastic leukemia, so the T cells may come from the graft donor. The conserved cysteine and the conserved F or W are not part of the CDR3 here.

v_call: TRBV7-9
cdr3_aa: ASSFVREWSTGELF

v_call: TRBV9
cdr3_aa: ASSAETSGMMDEQF

v_call: TRBV29-1
cdr3_aa: SVAGGWSYNEQF

v_call: TRBV7-9
cdr3_aa: ASSSGLAGADSYEQY

v_call: TRBV7-9
cdr3_aa: ASSLARLGNEQF

v_call: TRBV4-2
cdr3_aa: ASSRDQAYEQY

v_call: TRBV11-2
cdr3_aa: ASQGAGPGNTQY

v_call: TRBV11-2
cdr3_aa: ASSRNRMNEQF

v_call: TRBV14
cdr3_aa: ASSQVPGRRSAGELF

v_call: TRBV11-2
cdr3_aa: ASSFGLAGGPRWFYNEQF

v_call: TRBV7-3
cdr3_aa: ASSLNGLAALAQY

v_call: TRBV12-3/TRBV12-4
cdr3_aa: ASSSGQNNEQF

v_call: TRBV4-1
cdr3_aa: ASSQINRGLKTQY

v_call: TRBV10-3
cdr3_aa: AISDQGPDTQY

v_call: TRBV9
cdr3_aa: ASSVASRTTDTQY

v_call: TRBV30
cdr3_aa: AWSGGDYNEQF

v_call: TRBV27
cdr3_aa: ASSLKVAGAPGDTQY

v_call: TRBV4-1
cdr3_aa: ASSPEVRANTEAF

v_call: TRBV29-1
cdr3_aa: SVSRIGITNLVAF